A selection of T cell receptor beta chains follows, all from one sample in a study of blood T cell repertoires in COVID-19. Repertoires were generated with immunoSEQ multiplex PCR, while TCRdb's copy carries only in-frame clones and drops some. The sample holds roughly 190,000 clones, approximately 80% seen once. Sequenced: PBMCs or T cells enriched from blood (not recorded which). The receptor source for this set is a middle-aged man who had recovered from COVID-19. CDR3s include the opening cysteine and the closing phenylalanine or tryptophan. The order of the fields is CDR3 protein, V gene, D gene, J gene. The D gene is left open where the match is weak.

CDR3aa: CSVCIATNEQYF
v_gene: TRBV29-1
d_gene: NA
j_gene: TRBJ2-7

CDR3aa: CASSYSGQGAPGYTF
v_gene: TRBV6-2/TRBV6-3
d_gene: TRBD1
j_gene: TRBJ1-2

CDR3aa: CASRPHTLDREDYTF
v_gene: TRBV28
d_gene: NA
j_gene: TRBJ1-2

CDR3aa: CASSVTGGLNEQFF
v_gene: TRBV10-2
d_gene: TRBD2
j_gene: TRBJ2-1

CDR3aa: CASTGQGYGNTIYF
v_gene: TRBV2
d_gene: NA
j_gene: TRBJ1-3

CDR3aa: CASSQAFYGETQYF
v_gene: TRBV4-3
d_gene: NA
j_gene: TRBJ2-5

CDR3aa: CASSQGEFVGYGYTF
v_gene: TRBV4-1
d_gene: NA
j_gene: TRBJ1-2

CDR3aa: CASSDRLAARETQYF
v_gene: TRBV2
d_gene: TRBD2
j_gene: TRBJ2-5

CDR3aa: CASSVIARGHGYTF
v_gene: TRBV28
d_gene: NA
j_gene: TRBJ1-2

CDR3aa: CASSSDGALGNTIYF
v_gene: TRBV5-4
d_gene: NA
j_gene: TRBJ1-3

CDR3aa: CASESTSGRPDTQYF
v_gene: TRBV28
d_gene: TRBD2
j_gene: TRBJ2-3

CDR3aa: CAIPGGGEETQYF
v_gene: TRBV19
d_gene: TRBD2
j_gene: TRBJ2-5

CDR3aa: CASSWRDRLYGYTF
v_gene: TRBV7-9
d_gene: NA
j_gene: TRBJ1-2

CDR3aa: CASSRPRDSTYEQYF
v_gene: TRBV6-2/TRBV6-3
d_gene: NA
j_gene: TRBJ2-7

CDR3aa: CASSVQTDTQYF
v_gene: TRBV9
d_gene: NA
j_gene: TRBJ2-3

CDR3aa: CASSSGLAGGWYEQFF
v_gene: TRBV5-1
d_gene: TRBD2
j_gene: TRBJ2-1

CDR3aa: CAISDGRESLEQYF
v_gene: TRBV10-3
d_gene: TRBD2
j_gene: TRBJ2-7

CDR3aa: CASSYSYVDMNTEAFF
v_gene: TRBV6-2/TRBV6-3
d_gene: NA
j_gene: TRBJ1-1

CDR3aa: CASSQGRRTDTQYF
v_gene: TRBV3-1/TRBV3-2
d_gene: NA
j_gene: TRBJ2-3

CDR3aa: CASSLDTGENQPQHF
v_gene: TRBV11-2
d_gene: NA
j_gene: TRBJ1-5

CDR3aa: CASSSTGYGYTF
v_gene: TRBV12-3/TRBV12-4
d_gene: NA
j_gene: TRBJ1-2

CDR3aa: CAWSPGPGQGLSYTF
v_gene: TRBV30
d_gene: TRBD1
j_gene: TRBJ1-2

CDR3aa: CASSQADRTSGNTIYF
v_gene: TRBV4-2
d_gene: TRBD1
j_gene: TRBJ1-3